This T cell receptor (beta chain) was identified in a study of blood T cells in healthy people across ages. The study, taken as a whole, reports: It was held that the diversity estimates obtained from one million T cells were underestimates. Strongly correlated with naive T cell percentage was TCR beta diversity. Fewer expanded clones and more diversity marked long-lived versus aged donors.

The V gene's germline CDR1 is LGHNA and CDR2 YSLEER. The CDR3 is made up of 16 amino acids. V lost 0 bases and J lost 0; bases outside the gene matches: 2. Then a second PCR, running about 6 to 12 cycles, was carried out with a sample-barcoded 5' primer and a J-beta primer mix. Tagging of each cDNA molecule was performed by a template-switch adaptor with 12 random nucleotides. TCRdb independently ran MiXCR on the 5' RACE reads; one entry per CDR3 protein. The sample holds 1.8 million or so distinct CDR3 sequences, approximately 40% seen once. This clonotype came up many times. Its antigen is still unknown.

The TCR originated in a human donor in good health. The rearrangement joins TRBV4-3 to TRBJ2-3, with 8 bases identical to TRBD2. The source material was blood. CDR3 in amino acids: CASSQEIAGSTDTQYF. The CDR3 nucleotides are TGCGCCAGCAGCCAAGAAATAGCGGGGAGCACAGATACGCAGTATTTT.